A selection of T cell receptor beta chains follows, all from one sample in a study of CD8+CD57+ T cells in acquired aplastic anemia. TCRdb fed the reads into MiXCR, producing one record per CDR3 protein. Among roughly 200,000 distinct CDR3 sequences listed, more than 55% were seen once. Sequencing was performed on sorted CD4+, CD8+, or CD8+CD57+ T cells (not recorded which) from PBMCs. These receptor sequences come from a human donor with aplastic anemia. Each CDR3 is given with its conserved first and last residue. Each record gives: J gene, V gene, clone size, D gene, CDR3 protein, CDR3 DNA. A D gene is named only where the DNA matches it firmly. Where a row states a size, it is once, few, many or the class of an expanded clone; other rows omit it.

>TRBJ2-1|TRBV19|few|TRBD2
CASSVTSGVYNEQFF
TGTGCCAGTAGTGTGACTAGCGGGGTTTACAATGAGCAGTTCTTC
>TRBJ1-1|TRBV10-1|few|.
CASSGDVQNTEAFF
TGCGCCAGCAGTGGGGACGTTCAGAACACTGAAGCTTTCTTT
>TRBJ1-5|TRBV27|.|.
CASSLSFQGGNQPQHF
TGTGCCAGCAGTTTATCTTTTCAGGGTGGGAATCAGCCCCAGCATTTT
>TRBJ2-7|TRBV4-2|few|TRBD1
CASSQPGQGDHEQYF
TGTGCCAGCAGCCAACCTGGACAGGGGGACCACGAGCAGTACTTC
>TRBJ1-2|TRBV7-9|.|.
CASSLTEKYGYTF
TGTGCCAGCAGCTTAACCGAGAAGTATGGCTACACCTTC
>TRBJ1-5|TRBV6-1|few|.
CASSRGNSNQPQHF
TGTGCCAGCAGTCGGGGCAATAGCAATCAGCCCCAGCATTTT
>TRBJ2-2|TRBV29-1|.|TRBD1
CSVARQGFSGELFF
TGCAGCGTTGCTCGACAGGGGTTTTCCGGGGAGCTGTTTTTT
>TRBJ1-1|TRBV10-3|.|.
CAISLQGVGTEAFF
TGTGCCATCAGTCTACAGGGTGTGGGCACTGAAGCTTTCTTT
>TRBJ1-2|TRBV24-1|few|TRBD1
CATSDGTGVSGYTF
TGTGCCACCAGTGATGGGACAGGGGTATCGGGCTACACCTTC
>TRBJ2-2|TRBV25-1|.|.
CASSEMADTGELFF
TGTGCCAGCAGTGAGATGGCGGACACCGGGGAGCTGTTTTTT
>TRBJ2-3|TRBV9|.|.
CASSVVAFRSTDTQYF
TGTGCCAGCAGCGTTGTCGCATTCCGAAGCACAGATACGCAGTATTTT